One and the same sample provided the 11 T cell receptor beta chains below, sequenced in a study of T cell responses to AZD1222 COVID-19 vaccine. Repertoires were generated with immunoSEQ multiplex PCR, while TCRdb's copy carries only in-frame clones and drops some. The profile shows some 190,000 clones, 88% of them singletons. The sequencing used peripheral blood, collected on day 0 of AZD1222 vaccination. The receptors originated from an adult in good health.

The table lists this clone with a count of one. The CDR3 region has the DNA TGCGCCAGCAGCGAGGGACAGTTCCTTCAGCAGTACTTC. Its protein is CASSEGQFLQQYF. V is TRBV5-1 and J is TRBJ2-7, with 7 bases aligning to TRBD1. V lost 4 bases to trimming and J lost 8 bases; unmatched junction nucleotides: 9. Germline V gives CDR1 SGHRS, CDR2 YFSETQ. This CDR3 is built from 13 residues.

This sequence joins TRBV11-2 and TRBJ1-6; no clear D. The ends were cut back, 5 bases at V and 6 bases at J, with 8 bases in the middle. From germline, CDR1 is SGHAT and CDR2 FQNNGV. The CDR3 loop spans 13 amino acids. The CDR3: CASSTKGNSPLHF. CDR3 DNA sequence: TGTGCCAGCAGCACCAAGGGTAATTCACCCCTCCACTTT.

The chain uses TRBV28 and TRBJ1-2; D is uncertain. The CDR3 is 12 residues long. Germline-derived CDR1 and CDR2 are MDHEN and SYDVKM. V gave up 8 bases and J gave up 7 bases, with 14 bases separating them. In DNA, the CDR3 is TGTGCCAGCCAAGCCCCGGGCTCTGGCTACACCTTC. This sequence encodes CASQAPGSGYTF.

The J gene is TRBJ1-1, the V gene TRBV5-5; D remains ambiguous. The CDR3 runs to 13 residues. V was shortened by 1 base and J by 5 bases, with 9 bases between the two germline ends. The germline V gene has CDR1 SGHKS and CDR2 YYEKEE (reference sequence). The CDR3 region has the DNA TGTGCCAGCAGCTTGTTGTACACTACTGAAGCTTTCTTT. As protein: CASSLLYTTEAFF.

The V gene is TRBV11-3, the J gene TRBJ1-1; a weak D match, TRBD1 (5 bases). Looked up from germline, CDR1 is SGHNT and CDR2 is YENEEA. This CDR3 is 14 amino acids long. V shed 4 bases and J shed 1 base, with 10 bases lying between them. The CDR3 sequence: CASSSGGSNTEAFF. CDR3 DNA: TGTGCCAGCAGCTCGGGGGGGTCGAACACTGAAGCTTTCTTT. The variable domain in full, with the rest retrieved from reference TRBV11-3 and TRBJ1-1, is EAGVVQSPRYKIIEKKQPVAFWCNPISGHNTLYWYLQNLGQGPELLIRYENEEAVDDSQLPKDRFSAERLKGVDSTLKIQPAELGDSAVYLCASSSGGSNTEAFFGQGTRLTVV.

V and J are TRBV6-5 and TRBJ2-7; 8 positions match TRBD1. The CDR3 extends over 14 amino acids. The germline gives CDR1 MNHEY, CDR2 SVGAGI. V shed 8 bases and J 6 bases; nucleotides not matched to a gene: 12. The DNA of the CDR3 is TGTGCCAGCGCTTACCGGGACAGGCCCCTCGAGCAGTACTTC. Its translation: CASAYRDRPLEQYF.

The sample holds a few counts of this clone. The rearrangement uses TRBV7-9 and TRBJ2-7; 7 bases agree with TRBD1. V shed 2 bases and J 0 bases; nucleotides not matched to a gene: 4. Germline V gene sequence: CDR1 SEHNR, CDR2 FQNEAQ (reference sequence). The CDR3 is 15 residues long. Written as DNA, the CDR3 is TGTGCCAGCAGCTTATCTCAGGGGGACTCCTACGAGCAGTACTTC. It translates to CASSLSQGDSYEQYF.

J is TRBJ2-1 and V is TRBV4-3; D ambiguous. The V end lost 4 bases, the J end lost 7 bases, and 11 bases lay between the germline ends. Germline V gene data show CDR1 as LGHNA and CDR2 as YSLEER. This CDR3 comprises 13 residues. As DNA, the CDR3 is TGCGCCAGCAGCCCTGGTGGCTATAATGAGCAGTTCTTC. This sequence encodes CASSPGGYNEQFF.

The chain combines TRBV5-1 with TRBJ2-5; D possibly uses TRBD1 or TRBD2 (5 bases each). Deletions cut 0 bases from V and 5 bases from J, with 14 bases between. Looked up from germline, CDR1 is SGHRS and CDR2 is YFSETQ. This CDR3 has 15 residues. CDR3 sequence reads: CASSLGGAGIETQYF. CDR3 nucleotide sequence: TGCGCCAGCAGCTTGGGAGGGGCTGGCATCGAGACCCAGTACTTC.

J is TRBJ2-7 and V is TRBV27; 7 bases are a match to TRBD1. Germline values: CDR1 MNHEY, CDR2 SMNVEV (reference sequence). J lost 3 bases, V lost 3 bases, and 2 bases had no gene match. This CDR3 region has 13 residues. The CDR3 region is CASSFYRGYEQYF. CDR3 nucleotides: TGTGCCAGCAGTTTTTACAGGGGCTACGAGCAGTACTTC.

This sequence joins TRBV6-1 and TRBJ2-6, with 9 positions matching TRBD1. V lost 3 bases, J lost 0 bases, and 3 bases stayed unmatched. The V gene's germline CDR1 is MNHNS and CDR2 SASEGT. This CDR3 contains 17 residues. For the CDR3, the DNA is TGTGCCAGCAGTGACCGGGACAGGGCCTCTGGGGCCAACGTCCTGACTTTC. Amino acids: CASSDRDRASGANVLTF.